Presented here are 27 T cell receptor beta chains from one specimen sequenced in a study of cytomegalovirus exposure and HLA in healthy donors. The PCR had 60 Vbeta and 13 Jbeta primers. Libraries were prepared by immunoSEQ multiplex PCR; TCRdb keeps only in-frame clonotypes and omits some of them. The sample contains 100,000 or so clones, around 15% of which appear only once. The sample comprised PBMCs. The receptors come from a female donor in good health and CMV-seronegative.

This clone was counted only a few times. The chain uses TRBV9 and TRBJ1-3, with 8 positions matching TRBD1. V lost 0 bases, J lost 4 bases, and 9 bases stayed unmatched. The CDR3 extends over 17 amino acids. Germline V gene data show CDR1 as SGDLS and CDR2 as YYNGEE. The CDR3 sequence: CASSVEWGRTGGNTIYF. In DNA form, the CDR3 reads TGTGCCAGCAGCGTAGAGTGGGGGAGGACAGGGGGAAACACCATATATTTT.

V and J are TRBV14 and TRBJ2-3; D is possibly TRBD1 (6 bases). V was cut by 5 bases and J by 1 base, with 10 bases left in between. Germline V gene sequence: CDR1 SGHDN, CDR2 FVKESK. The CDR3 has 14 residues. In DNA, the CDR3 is TGTGCCAGCAGCAAACACAGGGGCACAGATACGCAGTATTTT. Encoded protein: CASSKHRGTDTQYF.

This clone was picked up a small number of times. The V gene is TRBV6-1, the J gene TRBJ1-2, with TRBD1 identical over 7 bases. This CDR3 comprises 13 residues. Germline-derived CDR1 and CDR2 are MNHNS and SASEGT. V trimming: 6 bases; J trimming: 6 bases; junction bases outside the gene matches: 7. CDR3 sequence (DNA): TGTGCCAGCAGGGAAATGGGGACAGATGGCTACACCTTC. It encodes CASREMGTDGYTF.

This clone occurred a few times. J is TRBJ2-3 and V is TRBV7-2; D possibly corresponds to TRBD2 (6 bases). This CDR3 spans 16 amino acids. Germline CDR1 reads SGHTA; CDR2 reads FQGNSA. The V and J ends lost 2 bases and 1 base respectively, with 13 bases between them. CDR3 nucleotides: TGTGCCAGCAGCTTACCCTCCGGGGGAGGCACAGATACGCAGTATTTT. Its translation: CASSLPSGGGTDTQYF.

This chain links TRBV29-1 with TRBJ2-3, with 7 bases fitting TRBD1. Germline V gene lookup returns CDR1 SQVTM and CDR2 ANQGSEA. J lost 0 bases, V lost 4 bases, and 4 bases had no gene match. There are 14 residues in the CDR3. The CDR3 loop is CSVGQGLSTDTQYF. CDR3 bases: TGCAGCGTTGGACAGGGCCTAAGCACAGATACGCAGTATTTT.

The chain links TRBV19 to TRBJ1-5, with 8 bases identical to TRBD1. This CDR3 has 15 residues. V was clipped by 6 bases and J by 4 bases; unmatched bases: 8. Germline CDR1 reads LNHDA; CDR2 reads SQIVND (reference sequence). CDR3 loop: CASSQTGVVNQPQHF. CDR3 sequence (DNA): TGTGCCAGTAGCCAGACAGGGGTGGTGAATCAGCCCCAGCATTTT.

CDR3 amino acids: CASSEALVVPDFRNTIYF. Written as DNA, the CDR3 is TGTGCCAGCAGTGAAGCGCTGGTGGTTCCTGACTTTAGAAACACCATATATTTT. V and J are TRBV6-1 and TRBJ1-3; no clear D gene. The germline V and J ends were trimmed by 0 bases and 5 bases, with 20 bases remaining between them. The CDR3 length is 18 residues. Per the germline V gene, CDR1 is MNHNS and CDR2 is SASEGT.

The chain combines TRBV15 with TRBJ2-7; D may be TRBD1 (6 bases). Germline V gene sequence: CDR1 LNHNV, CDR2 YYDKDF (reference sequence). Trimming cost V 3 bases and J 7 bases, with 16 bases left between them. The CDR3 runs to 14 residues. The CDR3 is CATSSETSGQEQYF. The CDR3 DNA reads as TGTGCCACCAGCAGCGAGACCTCGGGACAAGAGCAGTACTTC.

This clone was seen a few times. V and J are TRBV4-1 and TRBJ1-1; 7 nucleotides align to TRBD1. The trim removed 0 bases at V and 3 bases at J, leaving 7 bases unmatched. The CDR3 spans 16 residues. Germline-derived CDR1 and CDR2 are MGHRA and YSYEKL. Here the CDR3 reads CASSQDRNRGDTEAFF. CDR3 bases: TGCGCCAGCAGCCAAGATCGGAACAGGGGCGACACTGAAGCTTTCTTT.

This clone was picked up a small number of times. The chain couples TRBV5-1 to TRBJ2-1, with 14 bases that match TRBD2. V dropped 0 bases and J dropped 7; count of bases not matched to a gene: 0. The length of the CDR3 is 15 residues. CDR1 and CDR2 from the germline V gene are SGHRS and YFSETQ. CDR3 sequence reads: CASSLGLAGGNEQFF. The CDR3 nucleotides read TGCGCCAGCAGCTTGGGACTAGCGGGGGGGAATGAGCAGTTCTTC.

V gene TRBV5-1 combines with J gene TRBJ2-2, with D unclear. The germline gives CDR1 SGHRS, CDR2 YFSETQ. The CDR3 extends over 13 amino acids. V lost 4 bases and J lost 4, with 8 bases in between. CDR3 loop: CASSADLTGELFF. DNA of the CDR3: TGCGCCAGCAGCGCGGATCTCACCGGGGAGCTGTTTTTT.

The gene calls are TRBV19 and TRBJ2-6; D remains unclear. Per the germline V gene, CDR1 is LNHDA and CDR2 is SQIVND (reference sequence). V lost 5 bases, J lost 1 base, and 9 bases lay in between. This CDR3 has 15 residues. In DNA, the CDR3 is TGTGCCAGTAGTCCCCAGAAGTCTGGGGCCAACGTCCTGACTTTC. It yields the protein CASSPQKSGANVLTF.

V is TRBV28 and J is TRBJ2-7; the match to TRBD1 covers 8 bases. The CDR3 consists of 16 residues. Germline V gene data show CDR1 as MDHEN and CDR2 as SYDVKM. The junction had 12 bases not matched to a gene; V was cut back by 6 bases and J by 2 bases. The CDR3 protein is CASSHNTGGVAYEQYF. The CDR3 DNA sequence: TGTGCCAGCAGCCATAATACAGGGGGAGTTGCCTACGAGCAGTACTTC.

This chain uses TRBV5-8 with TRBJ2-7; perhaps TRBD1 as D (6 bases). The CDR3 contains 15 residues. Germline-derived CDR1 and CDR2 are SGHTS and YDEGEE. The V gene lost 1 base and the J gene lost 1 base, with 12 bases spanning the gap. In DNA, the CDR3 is TGTGCCAGCAGCTTGTATGGGACACCTTCCTACGAGCAGTACTTC. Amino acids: CASSLYGTPSYEQYF. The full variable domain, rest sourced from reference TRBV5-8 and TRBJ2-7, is EAGVTQSPTHLIKTRGQQATLRCSPISGHTSVYWYQQALGLGLQFLLWYDEGEERNRGNFPPRFSGRQFPNYSSELNVNALELEDSALYLCASSLYGTPSYEQYFGPGTRLTVT.

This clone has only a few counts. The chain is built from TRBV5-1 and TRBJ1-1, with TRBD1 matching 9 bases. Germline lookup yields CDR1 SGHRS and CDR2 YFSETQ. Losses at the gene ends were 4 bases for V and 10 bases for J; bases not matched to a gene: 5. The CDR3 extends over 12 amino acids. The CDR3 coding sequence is TGCGCCAGCAGCGTGGAGACAGGGGGAGCTTTCTTT. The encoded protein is CASSVETGGAFF.

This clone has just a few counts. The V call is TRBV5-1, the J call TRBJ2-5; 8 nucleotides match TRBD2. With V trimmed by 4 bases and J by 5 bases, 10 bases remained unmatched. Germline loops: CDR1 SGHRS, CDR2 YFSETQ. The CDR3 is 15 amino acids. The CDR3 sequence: CASSRTGTRGETQYF. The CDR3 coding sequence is TGCGCCAGCAGCAGAACCGGGACTAGAGGGGAGACCCAGTACTTC.

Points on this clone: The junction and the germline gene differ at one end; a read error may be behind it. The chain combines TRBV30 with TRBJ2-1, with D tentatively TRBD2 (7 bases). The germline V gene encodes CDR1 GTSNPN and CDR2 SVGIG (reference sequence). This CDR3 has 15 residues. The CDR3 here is CAWSRGGSSYNAQFF. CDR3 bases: TGTGCCTGGAGTAGGGGGGGGAGCTCCTACAATGCGCAGTTCTTC. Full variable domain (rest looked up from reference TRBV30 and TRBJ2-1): SQTIHQWPATLVQPVGSPLSLECTVEGTSNPNLYWYRQAAGRGLQLLFYSVGIGQISSEVPQNLSASRPQDRQFILSSKKLLLSDSGFYLCAWSRGGSSYNAQFFGPGTRLTVL.

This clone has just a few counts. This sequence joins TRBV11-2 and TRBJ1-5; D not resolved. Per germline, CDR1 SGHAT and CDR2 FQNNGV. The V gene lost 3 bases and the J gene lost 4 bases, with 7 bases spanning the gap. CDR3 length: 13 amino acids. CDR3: CASSFDFNQPQHF. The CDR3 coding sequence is TGTGCCAGCAGCTTCGACTTTAATCAGCCCCAGCATTTT.

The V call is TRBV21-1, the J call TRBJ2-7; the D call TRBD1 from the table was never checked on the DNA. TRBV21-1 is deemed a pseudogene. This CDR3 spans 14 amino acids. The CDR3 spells CASSKVKGTYEQYF. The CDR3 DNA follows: TGTGCCAGCAGCAAAGTTAAGGGGACCTACGAGCAGTACTTC.

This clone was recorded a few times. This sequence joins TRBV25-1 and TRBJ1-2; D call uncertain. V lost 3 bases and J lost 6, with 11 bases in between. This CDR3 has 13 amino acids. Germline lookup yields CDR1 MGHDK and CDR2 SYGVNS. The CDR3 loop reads CASSERGLDGYTF. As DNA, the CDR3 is TGTGCCAGCAGTGAGCGGGGTTTGGATGGCTACACCTTC.

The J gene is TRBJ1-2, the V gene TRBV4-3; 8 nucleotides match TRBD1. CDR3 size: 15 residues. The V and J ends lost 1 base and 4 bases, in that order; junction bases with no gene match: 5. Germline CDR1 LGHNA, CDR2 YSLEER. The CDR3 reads CASSQGARGLYGYTF. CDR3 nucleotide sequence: TGCGCCAGCAGCCAAGGGGCCAGGGGGCTCTATGGCTACACCTTC.

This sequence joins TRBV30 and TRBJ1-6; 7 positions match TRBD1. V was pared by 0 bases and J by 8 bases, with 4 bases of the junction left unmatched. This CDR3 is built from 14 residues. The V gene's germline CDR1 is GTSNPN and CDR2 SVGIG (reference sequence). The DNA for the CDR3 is TGTGCCTGGAGTGTAAACAGGGGAGATTCACCCCTCCACTTT. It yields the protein CAWSVNRGDSPLHF.

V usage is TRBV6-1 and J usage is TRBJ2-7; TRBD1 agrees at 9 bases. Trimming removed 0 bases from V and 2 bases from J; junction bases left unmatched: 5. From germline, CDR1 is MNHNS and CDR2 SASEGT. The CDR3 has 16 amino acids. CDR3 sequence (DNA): TGTGCCAGCAGTGAAGCGGACGGACAGGGGCCCTACGAGCAGTACTTC. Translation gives CASSEADGQGPYEQYF.

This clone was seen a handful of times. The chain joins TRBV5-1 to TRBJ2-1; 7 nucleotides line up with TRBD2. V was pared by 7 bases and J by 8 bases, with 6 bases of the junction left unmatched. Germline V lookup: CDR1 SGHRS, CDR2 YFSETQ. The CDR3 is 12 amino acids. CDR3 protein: CASGRGDHEQFF. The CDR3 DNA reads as TGCGCCAGCGGACGGGGGGACCATGAGCAGTTCTTC.

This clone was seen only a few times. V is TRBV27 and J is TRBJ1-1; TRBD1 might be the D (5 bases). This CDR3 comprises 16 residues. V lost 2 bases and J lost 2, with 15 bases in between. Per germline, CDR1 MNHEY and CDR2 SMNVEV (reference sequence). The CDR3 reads CASSLSQGGKNTEAFF. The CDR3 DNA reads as TGTGCCAGCAGTTTAAGTCAGGGAGGAAAAAACACTGAAGCTTTCTTT.

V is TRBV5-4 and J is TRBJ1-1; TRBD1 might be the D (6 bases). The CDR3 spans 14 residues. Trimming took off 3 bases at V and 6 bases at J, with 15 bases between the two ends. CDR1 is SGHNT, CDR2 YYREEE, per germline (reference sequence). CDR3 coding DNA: TGTGCCAGCAGCTCGCCCTTTACAGGGTCTGAAGCTTTCTTT. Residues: CASSSPFTGSEAFF.

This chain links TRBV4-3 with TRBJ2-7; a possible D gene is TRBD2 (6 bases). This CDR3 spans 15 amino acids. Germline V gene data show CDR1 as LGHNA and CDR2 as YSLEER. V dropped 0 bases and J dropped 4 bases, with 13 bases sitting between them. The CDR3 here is CASSQDLGLSYEQYF. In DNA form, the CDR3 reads TGCGCCAGCAGCCAAGATTTGGGACTCTCATACGAGCAGTACTTC.